Shown below are 27 T cell receptor beta chains from a single sample sequenced in a study of vaccination and CD4 T cells after COVID-19. These TCRs are of unknown antigen specificity. The Oncomine TCR Beta short-read assay was what sequenced the DNA obtained from cultured CD4+ T cells. TCRdb recomputed calls from the PCR reads with MiXCR, one row per CDR3 protein. Of 1,500 to 2,000 distinct CDR3 sequences listed, roughly three fifths are singletons. Treatment meaning: roughly 10-day PBMC culture with coronavirus spike peptide pools or control peptides (ViraFEST assay). Investigators obtained the unexposed donor's CD4+ T cells before the COVID-19 pandemic (2011-2018). Sequences were obtained from CD4+ T cells from blood, cultured in vitro. The receptors here all came from a human donor in good health.

The chain employs TRBV24-1 and TRBJ2-3, with 7 bases lining up with TRBD2. J gave up 3 bases and V 4 bases, and 9 bases lay outside the gene matches. The germline CDR1 and CDR2 sequences are KGHDR and SFDVKD. The CDR3 is 16 amino acids. CDR3 coding DNA: TGTGCCACCAGTGACCCCGGGACTACCCTTACAGATACGCAGTATTTT. Its protein product is CATSDPGTTLTDTQYF.

The chain has TRBV20-1 and TRBJ2-7; weak D call: TRBD1 (7 bases). CDR3 length equals 13 residues. Germline CDR1 DFQATT, CDR2 SNEGSKA (reference sequence). V was shortened by 5 bases and J by 4 bases, with 15 bases between the two germline ends. CDR3 residues: CSAGGGGGYEQYF. The CDR3 DNA reads TGCAGTGCTGGCGGAGGGGGCGGGTACGAGCAGTACTTC.

The J gene is TRBJ1-1, the V gene TRBV20-1; tentatively, D is TRBD1 (5 bases). The CDR3 sequence is 15 residues long. Germline V gene lookup returns CDR1 DFQATT and CDR2 SNEGSKA (reference sequence). The CDR3 loop is CVPETLGVVNTEAFF. The CDR3 coding sequence is TGCGTGCCGGAGACCTTGGGGGTAGTGAACACTGAAGCTTTCTTT.

The chain has TRBV21-1 and TRBJ1-5. TRBV21-1 is noted as a pseudogene. This CDR3 contains 15 residues. Here the CDR3 reads CASSSSGVPWQPQHF. Here the CDR3 DNA reads TGTGCCAGCAGCAGCAGCGGGGTTCCCTGGCAGCCCCAGCATTTT.

This clonotype was observed a handful of times. The chain combines TRBV6-1 with TRBJ2-3; D may be TRBD1 (6 bases). Per the germline V gene, CDR1 is MNHNS and CDR2 is SASEGT. Deletions cut 6 bases from V and 6 bases from J, with 16 bases between. The CDR3 length is 14 residues. CDR3 in DNA: TGTGCCAGCAGAAAACTTACAGGGTATGATACGCAGTATTTT. Its protein is CASRKLTGYDTQYF.

The rearrangement links TRBV7-2 to TRBJ2-5; either TRBD1 or TRBD2 may fit D (5 bases each). The CDR3 contains 14 residues. Germline CDR1 and CDR2: SGHTA and FQGNSA. Trimming stripped 5 bases from V and 4 bases from J, with 14 bases between. CDR3 sequence reads: CASSPGLGGETQYF. CDR3 sequence (DNA): TGTGCCAGCAGCCCGGGGCTGGGCGGAGAGACCCAGTACTTC. The complete variable domain, with remaining parts taken from reference TRBV7-2 and TRBJ2-5, reads GAGVSQSPSNKVTEKGKDVELRCDPISGHTALYWYRQSLGQGLEFLIYFQGNSAPDKSGLPSDRFSAERTGGSVSTLTIQRTQQEDSAVYLCASSPGLGGETQYFGPGTRLLVL.

This clonotype was detected a few times. This chain uses TRBV2 with TRBJ2-3; D uncertain. Germline-derived CDR1 and CDR2 are SNHLY and FYNNEI. The V end was cut by 2 bases, the J end by 0 bases, with 9 bases between. This CDR3 is 15 amino acids long. DNA of the CDR3: TGTGCCAGCAGTGAATGGCGGTCGAGCACAGATACGCAGTATTTT. It yields the protein CASSEWRSSTDTQYF.

In DNA form, the CDR3 reads TGTGCCAGCAGTTCGACAGGGGAGCTGTTTTTT. This translates into CASSSTGELFF. V is TRBV6-5 and J is TRBJ2-2; D gene unclear. This CDR3 contains 11 residues. Trimming shortened V by 4 bases and J by 8 bases, and 5 bases separated the two germline ends. Germline CDR1 and CDR2: MNHEY and SVGAGI.

The genes are TRBV6-1 and TRBJ2-3; TRBD1 matches at 9 bases. Germline CDR1 reads MNHNS; CDR2 reads SASEGT. V lost 7 bases, J lost 4 bases, and 3 bases stayed unmatched. The CDR3 runs 13 residues. CDR3 sequence reads: CASTRQGADTQYF. The CDR3 nucleotides read TGTGCCAGCACCCGACAGGGGGCAGATACGCAGTATTTT.

The rearrangement joins TRBV6-1 to TRBJ1-2; 7 positions match TRBD1. The CDR3 sequence is 14 residues long. J gave up 5 bases and V 1 base, and 4 bases lay outside the gene matches. In germline, CDR1 is MNHNS, CDR2 SASEGT. The CDR3 region has the DNA TGTGCCAGCAGTGAAGACAGGGGTAGATATGGCTACACCTTC. Its protein product is CASSEDRGRYGYTF.

The chain is built from TRBV7-9 and TRBJ2-7; D is possibly TRBD1 (6 bases). Germline V lookup: CDR1 SEHNR, CDR2 FQNEAQ (reference sequence). V lost 4 bases and J lost 7, with 14 bases in between. The CDR3 contains 13 residues. The CDR3 region has the DNA TGTGCCAGCAGCTCTCAGGGGTTGGGAGAGCAGTACTTC. Translation gives CASSSQGLGEQYF.

This rearrangement joins TRBV2 to TRBJ2-7; D possibly corresponds to TRBD1 (5 bases). Germline values: CDR1 SNHLY, CDR2 FYNNEI. This CDR3 is 12 amino acids long. Trimming removed 5 bases at V and 9 bases at J, with 14 bases between. The CDR3 loop reads CASSITQGVQYF. The DNA of the CDR3 is TGTGCCAGCAGTATAACTCAAGGGGTGCAGTACTTC.

V and J are TRBV10-1 and TRBJ2-3; D remains unclear. The V gene's germline CDR1 is WNHNN and CDR2 SYGVQD (reference sequence). The CDR3 covers 14 residues. V lost 6 bases and J 2 bases, leaving 12 bases between the germline ends. Here the CDR3 DNA reads TGCGCCAGCAGCCCTACCTATATCACAGATACGCAGTATTTT. This codes for CASSPTYITDTQYF.

This clonotype has only one observation. The V gene is TRBV24-1, the J gene TRBJ2-7; TRBD2 is a possible D gene (6 bases). This CDR3 region has 15 residues. Germline V gene data show CDR1 as KGHDR and CDR2 as SFDVKD. V lost 0 bases and J lost 6, with 14 bases in between. The CDR3 coding sequence is TGTGCCACCAGTGATTTGCGGAGGGGCATGGTCGAGCAGTACTTC. Its protein product is CATSDLRRGMVEQYF.

V is TRBV4-3 and J is TRBJ1-4; D gene uncertain. The CDR3 spans 15 residues. Germline CDR1 LGHNA, CDR2 YSLEER. V was cut by 1 base and J by 5 bases, with 11 bases left in between. CDR3 bases: TGCGCCAGCAGCCAAGGACGGCTTCCCAATGAAAAACTGTTTTTT. It specifies CASSQGRLPNEKLFF.

The J gene is TRBJ2-1, the V gene TRBV6-2 or TRBV6-3; D ambiguous. The germline V and J ends were trimmed by 2 bases and 8 bases, with 16 bases remaining between them. The CDR3 totals 15 residues. The germline V gene has CDR1 MNHEY and CDR2 SVGEGT. DNA for the CDR3: TGTGCCAGCAGTTACGGTCCTCGAGCTCATGATGAGCAGTTCTTC. Residues: CASSYGPRAHDEQFF.

This clonotype was found once. This rearrangement joins TRBV7-6 to TRBJ2-1, with D perhaps assigned TRBD1 or TRBD2 (5 bases each). The V end was cut by 1 base, the J end by 10 bases, with 20 bases between. The CDR3 is 16 residues long. Germline-derived CDR1 and CDR2 are SGHVS and FNYEAQ. This chain's CDR3 is CASSLDYRAPWDEQFF. CDR3 coding DNA: TGTGCCAGCAGCTTAGACTACCGGGCCCCCTGGGACGAGCAGTTCTTC.

This clonotype appeared a few times. The V call is TRBV4-3, the J call TRBJ2-2, with D perhaps matching TRBD2 (5 bases). CDR3 length equals 15 residues. Germline lookup yields CDR1 LGHNA and CDR2 YSLEER. V shed 2 bases and J shed 0 bases, with 7 bases lying between them. This CDR3 is CASSQLATNTGELFF. Here the CDR3 DNA reads TGCGCCAGCAGCCAACTAGCTACGAACACCGGGGAGCTGTTTTTT.

The chain carries TRBV20-1 and TRBJ1-1; D call uncertain. The CDR3 runs to 15 residues. Germline V gene sequence: CDR1 DFQATT, CDR2 SNEGSKA (reference sequence). The germline V and J ends were trimmed by 0 bases and 0 bases, with 11 bases remaining between them. As DNA, the CDR3 is TGCAGTGCTAGAGAAGTAACGCGCCTGAACACTGAAGCTTTCTTT. Translating it yields CSAREVTRLNTEAFF.

V and J are TRBV28 and TRBJ1-1; TRBD1 might be the D (5 bases). The CDR3 consists of 13 residues. Germline V CDR1 and CDR2: MDHEN, SYDVKM. Trimming left V 3 bases short and J 6 bases short, with 11 bases between. The CDR3 nucleotides read TGTGCCAGCAGTTTTGTCAGGGCCCCTGAAGCTTTCTTT. Protein product: CASSFVRAPEAFF.

The chain combines TRBV7-9 with TRBJ2-3; 11 bases line up with TRBD1. The CDR3 has 17 residues. Germline V gene sequence: CDR1 SEHNR, CDR2 FQNEAQ (reference sequence). V lost 5 bases, J lost 2 bases, and 9 bases stayed unmatched. The CDR3 coding sequence is TGTGCCAGCAGCCTCCTGTGGGACAGGGGGTTCACAGATACGCAGTATTTT. It yields the protein CASSLLWDRGFTDTQYF.

The chain links TRBV5-1 to TRBJ2-7; D is possibly TRBD1 or TRBD2 (6 bases each). Germline V lookup: CDR1 SGHRS, CDR2 YFSETQ. This CDR3 has 14 amino acids. V lost 4 bases to trimming and J lost 4 bases, with 15 bases between them. CDR3 sequence: CASSGSWGAYEQYF. The CDR3 nucleotides are TGCGCCAGCAGCGGCTCTTGGGGGGCTTACGAGCAGTACTTC.

This chain connects TRBV5-6 to TRBJ2-7; D may be TRBD1 (5 bases). This CDR3 has 14 residues. V dropped 6 bases and J dropped 3 bases, with 16 bases sitting between them. Germline-derived CDR1 and CDR2 are SGHDT and YYEEEE. This chain's CDR3 is CASKRGRSNYEQYF. As DNA, the CDR3 is TGTGCCAGCAAAAGGGGCCGCTCTAACTACGAGCAGTACTTC.

The V gene is TRBV6-1, the J gene TRBJ2-5, with 7 bases fitting TRBD1. Trimming at V came to 6 bases and at J to 4 bases, leaving 8 bases not matched to a gene. Germline V gene sequence: CDR1 MNHNS, CDR2 SASEGT. This CDR3 has 14 amino acids. CDR3 DNA: TGTGCCAGCAGCCCACAGGGGCAACGAGAGACCCAGTACTTC. Translated: CASSPQGQRETQYF.

In this sample, this clonotype turned up a few times. The chain combines TRBV7-3 with TRBJ2-3; 8 nucleotides align to TRBD1. This CDR3 is 13 amino acids long. Germline V lookup: CDR1 SGHTA, CDR2 FQGTGA. V shed 4 bases and J 4 bases; nucleotides not matched to a gene: 1. The CDR3 region is CASSSTGADTQYF. Written as DNA, the CDR3 is TGTGCCAGCAGCTCGACAGGGGCAGATACGCAGTATTTT.

The chain uses TRBV2 and TRBJ1-6; no firm D call. Germline CDR1 reads SNHLY; CDR2 reads FYNNEI. Trimming removed 7 bases at V and 7 bases at J, with 8 bases between. The CDR3 is made up of 12 amino acids. DNA of the CDR3: TGTGCCAGCAAGACGGGAAATTCACCCCTCCACTTT. Encoded protein: CASKTGNSPLHF.

Only a few counts were recorded for this clonotype. The genes are TRBV7-2 and TRBJ1-2; D is undetermined. CDR3 size: 19 residues. V lost 0 bases and J lost 4, with 24 bases in between. Germline CDR1 and CDR2: SGHTA and FQGNSA. The CDR3 reads CASSLAADTASLSLYGYTF. In DNA form, the CDR3 reads TGTGCCAGCAGCTTAGCGGCCGACACCGCATCCCTATCACTCTATGGCTACACCTTC. Combining the CDR3 with reference TRBV7-2 and TRBJ1-2 gives the whole variable domain GAGVSQSPSNKVTEKGKDVELRCDPISGHTALYWYRQSLGQGLEFLIYFQGNSAPDKSGLPSDRFSAERTGGSVSTLTIQRTQQEDSAVYLCASSLAADTASLSLYGYTFGSGTRLTVV.